A selection of T cell receptor beta chains follows, all from one sample in a study of regulatory T cells in long-lasting Graves disease. TCRdb reanalysed the multiplex PCR reads using MiXCR and keeps one entry per CDR3 protein. The data contain a few hundred thousand distinct CDR3 sequences, roughly 14% of them singletons. These records were also assigned to another study, of T cells in Graves' hyperthyroidism and ophthalmopathy.

The sample in question was peripheral blood mononuclear cells (PBMCs), obtained at new diagnosis, from a patient treated with antithyroid drugs. The receptors were sampled from a man younger than 40 with Graves disease. The CDR3 runs from the conserved cysteine through the conserved F or W. D genes are given only for firm matches. Expanded clones are given a class, and other clones once, few, many or no size at all.

j_call | clone_size | v_call | d_call | cdr3_nt | cdr3_aa
TRBJ1-4 | . | TRBV18 | . | TGTGCCAGCTCACCCGGGACGGGCTCAACTAATGAAAAACTGTTTTTT | CASSPGTGSTNEKLFF
TRBJ2-1 | many | TRBV20-1 | . | TGCAGTGTCGACAAACCCTTGGGGAACAATGAGCAGTTCTTC | CSVDKPLGNNEQFF
TRBJ1-1 | many | TRBV3-1 | . | TGTGCCAGCAGCCCCGTTCGAGGGAGCACTGAAGCTTTCTTT | CASSPVRGSTEAFF
TRBJ2-2 | . | TRBV12-3/TRBV12-4 | . | TGTGCCAGCAGCCAAGGACAGTGGCTATTTTTT | CASSQGQWLFF
TRBJ2-7 | many | TRBV6-2/TRBV6-3 | . | TGTGCCAGCAGTGCGTACAGGGGGGGAGTCTACGAGCAGTACTTC | CASSAYRGGVYEQYF
TRBJ1-1 | few | TRBV6-5 | TRBD1 | TGTGCCAGCAGTTACAGTTCAAACACAGGGGGCGAAGCTTTCTTT | CASSYSSNTGGEAFF
TRBJ1-1 | many | TRBV15 | TRBD1 | TGTGCCACCAGCAGAGGAGTACAGGGGGCGAGGGACACTGAAGCTTTCTTT | CATSRGVQGARDTEAFF
TRBJ1-2 | many | TRBV5-1 | TRBD1 | TGCGCCAGCAGCTCCGCCCCGGGACAGGGGATCTATGGCTACACCTTC | CASSSAPGQGIYGYTF
TRBJ2-7 | . | TRBV18 | . | TGTGCCAGCTCACCGCAAACGTTCTTCTACGAGCAGTACTTC | CASSPQTFFYEQYF
TRBJ2-1 | many | TRBV20-1 | . | TGCAGTGCTAGAGCCCCGACAGACCTCTCCTACAATGAGCAGTTCTTC | CSARAPTDLSYNEQFF
TRBJ2-7 | . | TRBV16 | TRBD2 | TGTGCCAGCAGTTTTTCGGGACTAGCGGGAGACGAGCAGTACTTC | CASSFSGLAGDEQYF
TRBJ2-3 | . | TRBV20-1 | TRBD2 | TGCAGTGCTAGGGGAGGACTAGCGGGAGCAGATACGCAGTATTTT | CSARGGLAGADTQYF
TRBJ2-1 | many | TRBV24-1 | . | TGTGCCACCAGTGACCCCGGGGGCATGTACAATGAGCAGTTCTTC | CATSDPGGMYNEQFF
TRBJ2-5 | few | TRBV19 | TRBD1 | TGTGCCAGTACCCCTGGGGACAGGGTACGACAGACCCAGTACTTC | CASTPGDRVRQTQYF
TRBJ1-2 | . | TRBV4-3 | TRBD1 | TGCGCCAGCAGCCAAGTCTGGGACAGGCCTAACTATGGCTACACCTTC | CASSQVWDRPNYGYTF
TRBJ1-2 | . | TRBV29-1 | TRBD1 | TGCAGCGTTGATGGTCCGACAGGGATCCATGGCTACACCTTC | CSVDGPTGIHGYTF
TRBJ2-3 | many | TRBV28 | . | TGTGCCAGCAGTCCCAGGAGAGGGCGCACAGATACGCAGTATTTT | CASSPRRGRTDTQYF
TRBJ2-5 | many | TRBV7-9 | TRBD1 | TGTGCCAGCAGCTTCCAGGGGGCGCAAGAGACCCAGTACTTC | CASSFQGAQETQYF
TRBJ2-3 | many | TRBV7-2 | TRBD2 | TGTGCCAGCAGCAAGGGACTAGCGGGCCGCACAGATACGCAGTATTTT | CASSKGLAGRTDTQYF
TRBJ2-1 | few | TRBV7-9 | . | TGTGCCAGCAGCTTCCTAGGGGGGGCGGCCTACAATGAGCAGTTCTTC | CASSFLGGAAYNEQFF
TRBJ2-3 | many | TRBV29-1 | . | TGCAGCGTTGTGGCTAGCACAGATACGCAGTATTTT | CSVVASTDTQYF
TRBJ1-5 | few | TRBV20-1 | . | TGCAGTGCTAGAGACTGGGAGTTAGTCAATCAGCCCCAGCATTTT | CSARDWELVNQPQHF
TRBJ1-6 | many | TRBV6-1 | . | TGTGCCAGCAGTCCCCTCCCGGGGATCGGGCATAATTCACCCCTCCACTTT | CASSPLPGIGHNSPLHF
TRBJ1-2 | once | TRBV2 | . | TGTGCCAGCAGTGGGGATCGACCCGTCTATGGCTACACCTTC | CASSGDRPVYGYTF
TRBJ1-5 | few | TRBV9 | . | TGTGCCAGCAGTGCCGCTGGAGGCCTTTGGCAGCCCCAGCATTTT | CASSAAGGLWQPQHF
TRBJ1-2 | many | TRBV20-1 | . | TGCAGTGCTACCCTGGGGGGCGGAGGGTATGGCTACACCTTC | CSATLGGGGYGYTF
TRBJ2-7 | many | TRBV10-3 | TRBD2 | TGTGCCATCAGTGTAGGATACGGGAGGGCCGGCCACGAGCAGTACTTC | CAISVGYGRAGHEQYF
TRBJ1-2 | many | TRBV10-1 | TRBD1 | TGCGCCAGCAGTGAGATATCCGTCGGACAGGCGACACGAGGCTACACCTTC | CASSEISVGQATRGYTF
TRBJ2-5 | many | TRBV27 | . | TGTGCCAGCAGTTTATATTTGGGGGGGCGAGAGACCCAGTACTTC | CASSLYLGGRETQYF
TRBJ2-7 | few | TRBV20-1 | TRBD2 | TGCAGTGCCCCGGCTAGCGGGAAAAACGAGCAGTACTTC | CSAPASGKNEQYF
TRBJ1-6 | many | TRBV28 | TRBD1 | TGTGCCAGCAGTTTCCCCCGCAGGACAGGGTTCAATTCACCCCTCCACTTT | CASSFPRRTGFNSPLHF
TRBJ2-3 | . | TRBV27 | TRBD2 | TGTGCCAGCAGTCCCCGACTAGCGGGAGGAGATACGCAGTATTTT | CASSPRLAGGDTQYF
TRBJ2-7 | many | TRBV20-1 | . | TGCAGTGCTAGGAGGGGGAGGGCCCTTGACGAGCAGTACTTC | CSARRGRALDEQYF
TRBJ2-7 | many | TRBV20-1 | TRBD1 | TGCAGTGCCCCGGGACAGAGGAACTACGAGCAGTACTTC | CSAPGQRNYEQYF
TRBJ2-2 | . | TRBV19 | . | TGTGCCAGCCGTCCGGGACGGGGGAACACCGGGGAGCTGTTTTTT | CASRPGRGNTGELFF
TRBJ2-3 | many | TRBV3-1 | . | TGTGCCAGCAGCCACGGGGTGCGGGGTGGCACAGATACGCAGTATTTT | CASSHGVRGGTDTQYF
TRBJ2-7 | few | TRBV5-1 | . | TGCGCCAGCAGCCCCGGACCGGGACTGTCGTACTTC | CASSPGPGLSYF
TRBJ2-3 | many | TRBV10-2 | . | TGCGCCAGCAGTGATGGCGGAGGGACAGATACGCAGTATTTT | CASSDGGGTDTQYF
TRBJ1-2 | many | TRBV5-1 | . | TGCGCCAGCAGCTTGTACGGACCGGGGACGGTCGACGGCTACACCTTC | CASSLYGPGTVDGYTF
TRBJ2-7 | many | TRBV6-1 | . | TGTGCCAGCGGGACCATCGAGCAGTACTTC | CASGTIEQYF
TRBJ1-2 | many | TRBV27 | TRBD1 | TGTGCCAGCAGCCTGACAGGGTACGGTGGCTACACCTTC | CASSLTGYGGYTF
TRBJ2-7 | many | TRBV2 | . | TGTGCCAGCAGTTTAACAGGAACCCTAGGCTACGAGCAGTACTTC | CASSLTGTLGYEQYF
TRBJ2-1 | . | TRBV24-1 | . | TGTGCCACCAGGGCATCGGCGGACAATGAGCAGTTCTTC | CATRASADNEQFF
TRBJ2-1 | many | TRBV20-1 | TRBD2 | TGCAGTGCTAGCCTCACTAGCGGGAGACGTAATGAGCAGTTCTTC | CSASLTSGRRNEQFF
TRBJ2-4 | few | TRBV12-3/TRBV12-4 | TRBD2 | TGTGCCAGCAGCCCGGGACTAGCGGGATTAGCCAAAAACATTCAGTACTTC | CASSPGLAGLAKNIQYF
TRBJ1-5 | few | TRBV6-1 | . | TGTGCCAGCAGCATCTACAGGGAGCAGCCCCAGCATTTT | CASSIYREQPQHF
TRBJ2-7 | many | TRBV19 | . | TGTGCCAGTAGTAACACCGGGACCTCTCTATACGAGCAGTACTTC | CASSNTGTSLYEQYF
TRBJ2-7 | few | TRBV29-1 | . | TGCAGCGTTGTCATAGAAGGGCATTACGAGCAGTACTTC | CSVVIEGHYEQYF
TRBJ2-1 | many | TRBV19 | . | TGTGCCAGTAGTTCTATCGGACCCCAGAGCTCCTACAATGAGCAGTTCTTC | CASSSIGPQSSYNEQFF
TRBJ2-1 | few | TRBV10-2 | . | TGCGCCAGCACCTCTACCGGCAATGAGCAGTTCTTC | CASTSTGNEQFF
TRBJ2-4 | . | TRBV6-2/TRBV6-3 | . | TGTGCCAGCAGGGTGGGAGGTCTAAACATTCAGTACTTC | CASRVGGLNIQYF
TRBJ1-6 | . | TRBV7-9 | TRBD1 | TGTGCCAGCAGCAACACAGGGGGAAGGAGGTATAATTCACCCCTCCACTTT | CASSNTGGRRYNSPLHF